This section outlines one T cell receptor beta chain sequence together with its context. No antigen is known for it. The record has no base qualities; no much larger clone is one base away. This entry comes from a study of shared clonotypes between healthy human individuals (dated by TCRdb to 2020 to 2021). The study in broad terms: The cohort included three men and a couple of women between 18 and 49 years of age. For each donor, CD4 naive and CD4 memory were each run on three plates, CD8 naive on two plates, and CD8 memory on one plate. Blood TCR repertoires of about five healthy adults were deeply sequenced to estimate repertoire size and the extent of clonotype sharing between individuals. Different laboratories and diverse techniques were used to prepare libraries and sequence TCR repertoires, to increase sequencing depth and limit assay-specific biases. Each donor's leukapheresis produced roughly between roughly 0.9 and 9 billion PBMCs.

Using the deep immunoSEQ assay, multiplex PCR amplified TCR CDR3 regions from genomic DNA. Extracted genomic DNA from each cell subset was spread evenly across all wells of several immunoSEQ 96-well plates, with each plate serving as a replicate. Each replicate PCR for sorted subsets received around 200 ng genomic DNA, equal to about 30,000 T cell genomes. Purified libraries were quantified with a Qubit 3.0 fluorometer, sized on a Bioanalyzer 2100, and re-quantified with the KAPA Library Quantification kit. Every immunoSEQ 96-well plate was sequenced on a dedicated single-read 150-cycle Illumina NextSeq 550 flow cell. As for the authors' bioinformatics: Because the immunoSEQ output held only junctional sequences and lacked quality scores, the filtering could not match the filtering applied to full-length reads. To assign V/J genes and CDR3, sequences were annotated against IMGT germline references using PyIR, a Python wrapper for IgBLAST v1.9. Any read was removed if the V/J assignment was weak (E-value above 1e-6), the CDR3 was missing, or the read contained stop codons, out-of-frame junctions, or ambiguous translated residues. V3J clonotypes were defined by identical inferred V gene, J gene, and CDR3 amino acid sequence. Percentage overlap between repertoires was computed as shared unique clonotypes divided by the size of the smaller repertoire. RTK rarefaction, the Chao1 estimator, and Recon v2.1 estimates of unobserved clonotypes were used to assess repertoire richness. Generation probabilities for all TCRbeta clonotypes obtained by the gDNA method from a handful of donors were computed using OLGA. The clones in this table, taken by TCRdb from immuneACCESS, are in-frame only. Not every clone is retained; where verified, under half of the shortfall comes from an unresolved V gene, and the cause of the rest is unknown. Clone size and V and J calls were adopted from that table, with D and trimming inferred from the DNA. Within this sample are about 1.9 million clones, with approximately 92% of them counted one time only. The top ten hold over 1.5% of the sample.

CD8 naive samples were CD45RO-negative cells positively selected for CCR7, giving a CD45RA+CCR7+ population that excluded TemRA cells. Donors were healthy HIV-negative adults with no recently reported acute infections or vaccinations. Every donor was a Caucasian adult residing in Nashville, Tennessee, USA. Blood was obtained by leukapheresis, after which PBMCs were separated by Ficoll-Histopaque density gradient centrifugation and cryopreserved in liquid nitrogen vapor phase. Analytical flow cytometry was used to check the purity and quantity of every magnetically sorted T cell population. Genomic DNA was isolated from each sorted fraction and quantified by UV absorbance on a Nanodrop 2000c. Here is what the overall study found, with its caveats: Pairwise subsampling indicated that sequencing depth was expected to affect the degree of clonotype sharing among donors. Rarefaction of sorted-subset datasets indicated incomplete sequencing despite the large sequencing depth. Compared with non-shared clonotypes, the clonotypes found in all four sorted-subset donors had higher generation probabilities. Sharing across a handful of donors was observed for approximately 5% of naive CD4, less than 4% of naive CD8, about 2.5% of memory CD4, and roughly 0.4% of memory CD8 clonotypes. Sampling was limited to blood, and TCR repertoires in tissue likely differ from TCR repertoires in blood. Because the study included a small number of donors, the genetic and exposure-history diversity represented was limited. Estimated clonotype richness was generally larger for naive than for memory subsets.

Including the terminal cysteine and phenylalanine, the CDR3 comprises 13 residues. Only the CDR3 portion is preserved as DNA: 39 bases, with reading frame beginning at the first base. Here V drops 4 bases and J drops 2 bases, and the junction holds 3 bases not matched to any gene. Taken from the germline V gene, the CDR1 and CDR2 loops are SGHDT and YYEEEE. Sequencing input: naive CD8+ T cells from PBMCs. The cell subset or site label here, explained by the study, means: CD45RA+CCR7+. The chain uses TRBV5-6 and TRBJ2-7; 7 central bases correspond to TRBD1. This sequence originates from a man aged 18 to 30 in good health. Some clones in this sample may be carry-over from other donors' samples. The DNA is as follows: TGTGCCAGCAGCGGGACAGAGACCTACGAGCAGTACTTC. Translated, this gives CASSGTETYEQYF.